These 19 T cell receptor beta chains came from one sample sequenced in a study of cytomegalovirus exposure and HLA in healthy donors (dated by TCRdb to about 2017). Library creation used the immunoSEQ multiplex PCR assay. The multiplex PCR relied on a mix of 60 forward primers for TCR Vbeta segments and 13 reverse primers for TCR Jbeta segments. TCRdb's version of the immuneACCESS table is confined to in-frame rearrangements and falls short of the full clone set. An unresolved V gene accounts for under half of the shortfall where checked; the remainder is of unknown origin. Present in this sample are fewer than 120,000 clones, roughly 78% of which were seen just once. Around 1.3% of the sample is in the top ten clones. The sequencing input was PBMCs. These receptors originate from a woman aged 25 to 45 in good health and CMV-seronegative.

The chain carries TRBV4-2 and TRBJ2-3, with 14 bases lining up with TRBD2. Germline-derived CDR1 and CDR2 are LGHNA and YNFKEQ. Trimming at V came to 4 bases and at J to 4 bases, leaving 13 bases not matched to a gene. This CDR3 spans 19 amino acids. The CDR3 reads CASSLGGAGTSGSADTQYF. The DNA of the CDR3 is TGTGCCAGCAGCCTAGGAGGAGCAGGGACTAGCGGGAGTGCAGATACGCAGTATTTT.

This chain connects TRBV28 to TRBJ1-2; D might be TRBD1 (5 bases). Looked up from germline, CDR1 is MDHEN and CDR2 is SYDVKM. Trimming stripped 10 bases from V and 1 base from J, with 13 bases between. CDR3 length: 13 residues. CDR3 DNA sequence: TGTGCCATCCCGGGGGGGATTAACTATGGCTACACCTTC. Amino acid sequence: CAIPGGINYGYTF.

The V call is TRBV5-4, the J call TRBJ1-3, with 7 bases matching TRBD1. V was pared by 7 bases and J by 4 bases, with 2 bases of the junction left unmatched. The CDR3 is made up of 12 amino acids. The germline V gene encodes CDR1 SGHNT and CDR2 YYREEE (reference sequence). CDR3 sequence (DNA): TGTGCCAGCCAGGGGGGCGGAAACACCATATATTTT. It is translated as CASQGGGNTIYF.

The rearrangement links TRBV7-8 to TRBJ2-7, with D tentatively TRBD1 (6 bases). The CDR3 length is 16 residues. The germline gives CDR1 SGHVS, CDR2 FQNEAQ. The V and J ends lost 1 base and 5 bases respectively, with 18 bases between them. The CDR3 bases are TGTGCCAGCAGCTTAGTATCTAGGGGACAATCCCACGAGCAGTACTTC. As protein: CASSLVSRGQSHEQYF.

This clone was observed a single time. The chain is built from TRBV4-3 and TRBJ2-3; D is perhaps TRBD2 (7 bases). Looked up from germline, CDR1 is LGHNA and CDR2 is YSLEER. The V end was cut by 0 bases, the J end by 2 bases, with 15 bases between. The CDR3 spans 17 residues. The CDR3 DNA reads TGCGCCAGCAGCCAAGACCGGGGGGCCGCAATCACAGATACGCAGTATTTT. This translates into CASSQDRGAAITDTQYF.

The chain has TRBV4-1 and TRBJ2-7; TRBD2 matches at 8 bases. The V gene end was trimmed by 1 base and the J gene end by 0 bases; junction bases not matched to a gene: 5. This CDR3 is 16 amino acids long. Germline-derived CDR1 and CDR2 are MGHRA and YSYEKL. CDR3 region: CASSQVQAGGSYEQYF. In nucleotides, the CDR3 is TGCGCCAGCAGCCAAGTTCAGGCGGGAGGCTCCTACGAGCAGTACTTC.

The rearrangement joins TRBV14 to TRBJ2-3; D remains unclear. The V end lost 1 base, the J end lost 0 bases, and 8 bases lay between the germline ends. Germline V gene sequence: CDR1 SGHDN, CDR2 FVKESK. CDR3 size: 15 residues. CDR3 protein: CASSQAESSTDTQYF. The CDR3 bases are TGTGCCAGCAGCCAAGCGGAGTCCAGCACAGATACGCAGTATTTT.

The CDR3 reads CASSLSRQGSGEQFF. The CDR3 DNA reads TGTGCCAGCAGTTTGAGTCGGCAGGGATCGGGCGAGCAGTTCTTC. The V and J genes are TRBV7-2 and TRBJ2-1; D might be TRBD1 (5 bases). The V gene lost 6 bases and the J gene lost 10 bases, with 22 bases spanning the gap. The germline V gene has CDR1 SGHTA and CDR2 FQGNSA. The CDR3 covers 15 residues.

This chain's CDR3 is CASSVSGAIPTDTQYF. As DNA, the CDR3 is TGTGCCAGCAGTGTTTCAGGGGCCATACCCACAGATACGCAGTATTTT. The rearrangement links TRBV2 to TRBJ2-3; D is possibly TRBD1 (6 bases). Germline V lookup: CDR1 SNHLY, CDR2 FYNNEI. V lost 4 bases and J lost 2, with 16 bases in between. This CDR3 has 16 amino acids. Drawing the rest from reference TRBV2 and TRBJ2-3, the complete variable domain is EPEVTQTPSHQVTQMGQEVILRCVPISNHLYFYWYRQILGQKVEFLVSFYNNEISEKSEIFDDQFSVERPDGSNFTLKIRSTKLEDSAMYFCASSVSGAIPTDTQYFGPGTRLTVL.

V and J are TRBV5-1 and TRBJ2-7, with 12 bases fitting TRBD1. Unmatched junction bases numbered 10, after V lost 4 bases and J lost 2 bases. CDR3 length: 17 amino acids. Per germline, CDR1 SGHRS and CDR2 YFSETQ. The CDR3 DNA reads as TGCGCCAGCAGCCGGGGACAGGGGGCCCTAAAAGCCTACGAGCAGTACTTC. Protein sequence: CASSRGQGALKAYEQYF.

The chain recombines TRBV27 with TRBJ1-1, with D possibly being TRBD1 (6 bases). The V end was cut by 6 bases, the J end by 5 bases, with 13 bases between. CDR1 MNHEY and CDR2 SMNVEV come from the germline V gene (reference sequence). The CDR3 totals 13 residues. The CDR3 is CASRQGIWTEAFF. In nucleotides, the CDR3 is TGTGCCAGCAGGCAGGGGATATGGACTGAAGCTTTCTTT.

This clone has a handful of counts. The V gene is TRBV28, the J gene TRBJ2-1; 9 bases are a match to TRBD2. V gave up 2 bases and J gave up 6 bases; unmatched junction bases: 5. The CDR3 consists of 15 residues. Germline lookup yields CDR1 MDHEN and CDR2 SYDVKM. CDR3 residues: CASSLGIAGVNEQFF. The DNA of the CDR3 is TGTGCCAGCAGTTTAGGAATAGCGGGGGTCAATGAGCAGTTCTTC. Complete variable domain (other parts from reference TRBV28 and TRBJ2-1): DVKVTQSSRYLVKRTGEKVFLECVQDMDHENMFWYRQDPGLGLRLIYFSYDVKMKEKGDIPEGYSVSREKKERFSLILESASTNQTSMYLCASSLGIAGVNEQFFGPGTRLTVL.

The gene calls are TRBV19 and TRBJ2-1; tentatively, D is TRBD1 (5 bases). The V gene's germline CDR1 is LNHDA and CDR2 SQIVND (reference sequence). This CDR3 has 13 amino acids. With 5 bases removed from V and 3 bases from J, the gap between germline ends came to 8 bases. In DNA form, the CDR3 reads TGTGCCAGTAGTGGTAGGGGCTACAATGAGCAGTTCTTC. It translates to CASSGRGYNEQFF. Together with reference TRBV19 and TRBJ2-1, the CDR3 gives the full variable domain: DGGITQSPKYLFRKEGQNVTLSCEQNLNHDAMYWYRQDPGQGLRLIYYSQIVNDFQKGDIAEGYSVSREKKESFPLTVTSAQKNPTAFYLCASSGRGYNEQFFGPGTRLTVL.

This chain links TRBV5-4 with TRBJ1-2; D is perhaps TRBD1 (5 bases). This CDR3 is built from 13 residues. The V and J ends lost 4 bases and 6 bases respectively, with 13 bases between them. Germline V gene lookup returns CDR1 SGHNT and CDR2 YYREEE (reference sequence). For the CDR3, the DNA is TGTGCCAGCAGCACCTGGGGGGGGGATGGCTACACCTTC. It codes for CASSTWGGDGYTF.

The genes are TRBV9 and TRBJ1-5, with D perhaps TRBD1 (6 bases). The CDR3 is 14 amino acids. Trimming took 2 bases from V and 5 from J, leaving 11 bases between them. CDR1 SGDLS and CDR2 YYNGEE come from the germline V gene. CDR3 DNA: TGTGCCAGCAGCGTTCCTGAGGGGGATCAGCCCCAGCATTTT. Residues: CASSVPEGDQPQHF.

The gene calls are TRBV28 and TRBJ2-5; D might be TRBD1 (6 bases). This CDR3 has 13 amino acids. Germline CDR1 reads MDHEN; CDR2 reads SYDVKM. Between the trimmed V and J ends, which lost 3 bases and 3 bases, there was a span of 8 bases. The CDR3 sequence: CASSLGHEETQYF. In DNA form, the CDR3 reads TGTGCCAGCAGTTTGGGACATGAAGAGACCCAGTACTTC.

The V and J genes are TRBV28 and TRBJ2-1; 10 nucleotides align to TRBD2. With V trimmed by 7 bases and J by 7 bases, 7 bases remained unmatched. The CDR3 has 14 residues. Germline V lookup: CDR1 MDHEN, CDR2 SYDVKM. The CDR3 sequence is CASNERGGWNEQFF. CDR3 coding DNA: TGTGCCAGCAATGAGCGGGGGGGCTGGAATGAGCAGTTCTTC.

The genes are TRBV7-8 and TRBJ1-5; a weak D match, TRBD1 (5 bases). Trimming left V 0 bases short and J 0 bases short, with 18 bases between. Germline V gives CDR1 SGHVS, CDR2 FQNEAQ. The CDR3 has 19 amino acids. For the CDR3, the DNA is TGTGCCAGCAGCTTAGCTAGGGCGGGGTTGGGGGATAGCAATCAGCCCCAGCATTTT. The encoded protein is CASSLARAGLGDSNQPQHF. The whole variable domain, remainder taken from reference TRBV7-8 and TRBJ1-5, is GAGVSQSPRYKVAKRGQDVALRCDPISGHVSLFWYQQALGQGPEFLTYFQNEAQLDKSGLPSDRFFAERPEGSVSTLKIQRTQQEDSAVYLCASSLARAGLGDSNQPQHFGDGTRLSIL.

This chain joins TRBV6-5 and TRBJ1-1; D call uncertain. CDR1 and CDR2 from the germline V gene are MNHEY and SVGAGI. This CDR3 has 13 amino acids. V lost 3 bases and J 1 base, leaving 6 bases between the germline ends. Here the CDR3 reads CASSYQENTEAFF. In nucleotides, the CDR3 is TGTGCCAGCAGTTATCAGGAGAACACTGAAGCTTTCTTT.